These T cell receptor beta chains were read from a single sample in a study of T cell responses to AZD1222 COVID-19 vaccine. Here immunoSEQ multiplex PCR was the method, and the copy in TCRdb shows in-frame clones only, minus some. The sample lists 72,000 or so clones, roughly nine tenths occurring once. Sequenced material: peripheral blood, taken 28 days after the second AZD1222 dose. The receptors originated from an adult who received the AZD1222 COVID-19 vaccine. Each CDR3 is given with its conserved first and last residue. The order of the fields is J gene, V gene, clone size, D gene, CDR3 protein, CDR3 DNA. D genes are given only for firm matches. A row's size may be missing; if present it is once, few, many or a size class.

TRBJ2-5,TRBV18,.,.,CASSPRQQETQYF,TGTGCCAGCTCACCACGTCAGCAAGAGACCCAGTACTTC
TRBJ2-5,TRBV5-4,once,TRBD2,CASSLGARGTSSAQYF,TGTGCCAGCAGCTTGGGGGCGCGGGGGACCTCCTCGGCCCAGTACTTC
TRBJ2-7,TRBV28,few,TRBD2,CASSDLPGLAAYEQYF,TGTGCCAGCAGTGACCTACCGGGACTAGCGGCCTACGAGCAGTACTTC
TRBJ2-5,TRBV29-1,.,TRBD2,CSVRLLAVETQYF,TGCAGCGTCCGACTTCTAGCGGTGGAGACCCAGTACTTC
TRBJ2-7,TRBV7-3,.,TRBD1,CASSQGDRDEQYF,TGTGCCAGCAGTCAGGGGGACAGGGACGAGCAGTACTTC
TRBJ1-5,TRBV28,.,TRBD1,CASSRQGLDQPQHF,TGTGCCAGCAGTCGACAGGGATTGGATCAGCCCCAGCATTTT
TRBJ1-1,TRBV27,.,.,CASSFNRGNTEAFF,TGTGCCAGCAGTTTTAACAGAGGGAACACTGAAGCTTTCTTT
TRBJ1-1,TRBV28,.,.,CASSLSQPNTEAFF,TGTGCCAGCAGTTTGTCACAACCGAACACTGAAGCTTTCTTT
TRBJ2-3,TRBV24-1,.,.,CATSDFLREQYF,TGTGCCACCAGTGATTTTCTACGGGAACAGTATTTT
TRBJ1-3,TRBV5-1,.,.,CASSSTGRGNTIYF,TGCGCCAGCAGCTCTACAGGGCGGGGAAACACCATATATTTT
TRBJ2-7,TRBV30,.,.,CAWSAGGLFGEQYF,TGTGCCTGGAGTGCCGGGGGCCTTTTTGGGGAGCAGTACTTC
TRBJ2-7,TRBV3-1/TRBV3-2,.,TRBD2,CASTPGLGGEQYF,TGTGCCAGCACCCCGGGACTAGGAGGCGAGCAGTACTTC
TRBJ1-2,TRBV5-4,once,TRBD1,CASRGQGAGGYTF,TGTGCCAGCAGGGGTCAGGGGGCGGGTGGCTACACCTTC
TRBJ2-7,TRBV6-2/TRBV6-3,.,.,CASSTERPAYEQYF,TGTGCCAGCAGCACGGAGCGGCCCGCCTACGAGCAGTACTTC
TRBJ2-1,TRBV3-1/TRBV3-2,.,.,CASSDNRVAYNEQFF,TGTGCCAGCAGCGACAACAGGGTAGCCTACAATGAGCAGTTCTTC
TRBJ2-1,TRBV19,.,TRBD2,CASSIDSLAGIYNEQFF,TGTGCCAGTAGTATAGACTCTCTAGCGGGGATATACAATGAGCAGTTCTTC
TRBJ1-2,TRBV5-1,.,TRBD1,CASSFGQGARQGYTF,TGCGCCAGCAGCTTCGGACAGGGGGCGCGTCAAGGCTACACCTTC
TRBJ2-1,TRBV7-7,.,TRBD2,CASSLQRESNEQFF,TGTGCCAGCAGCCTACAGCGGGAGAGCAATGAGCAGTTCTTC
TRBJ2-7,TRBV7-6,few,.,CASSLMTDISYEQYF,TGTGCCAGCAGCTTAATGACAGACATATCCTACGAGCAGTACTTC
TRBJ2-1,TRBV6-4,once,TRBD2,CASSLERGDNEQFF,TGTGCCAGCAGTTTAGAGCGGGGGGACAATGAGCAGTTCTTC
TRBJ1-3,TRBV28,.,.,CASSPWQTRSGNTIYF,TGTGCCAGCAGTCCTTGGCAGACCCGCTCTGGAAACACCATATATTTT
TRBJ1-2,TRBV18,.,.,CASSPDLEGYGYTF,TGTGCCAGCTCACCCGACCTGGAGGGGTATGGCTACACCTTC
TRBJ1-2,TRBV15,.,.,CATSRDNRYGYTF,TGTGCCACCAGCAGAGATAACCGCTATGGCTACACCTTC
TRBJ2-3,TRBV9,once,.,CASRGRSVTDTQYF,TGTGCCAGCAGAGGCCGGAGCGTCACAGATACGCAGTATTTT
TRBJ2-7,TRBV11-3,once,TRBD1,CASSPRQGAAGEQYF,TGTGCCAGCAGCCCCCGACAGGGGGCGGCTGGAGAGCAGTACTTC
TRBJ2-5,TRBV27,.,.,CASSSNGGTGTQYF,TGTGCCAGCAGTTCGAATGGTGGCACGGGGACCCAGTACTTC
TRBJ2-7,TRBV4-1,.,.,CASSQDGSPGREQYF,TGCGCCAGCAGCCAAGACGGCTCGCCCGGTCGCGAGCAGTACTTC
TRBJ1-1,TRBV7-9,.,.,CASSLALDTEAFF,TGTGCCAGCAGCTTAGCCCTGGACACTGAAGCTTTCTTT
TRBJ2-7,TRBV5-5,.,.,CASSLGLSESYEQYF,TGTGCCAGCAGCTTGGGGTTGTCGGAATCCTACGAGCAGTACTTC
TRBJ2-7,TRBV5-4,.,TRBD1,CASSSGQGYEQYF,TGTGCCAGCAGCTCGGGACAGGGCTACGAGCAGTACTTC
TRBJ1-2,TRBV29-1,once,.,CSVEDRSNYGYTF,TGCAGCGTTGAGGACCGCTCTAACTATGGCTACACCTTC
TRBJ2-7,TRBV25-1,once,TRBD1,CASSPMTGGHYEQYF,TGTGCCAGCAGTCCTATGACAGGGGGACACTACGAGCAGTACTTC
TRBJ2-7,TRBV11-3,.,.,CASSYGDEQYF,TGTGCCAGCAGCTACGGGGACGAGCAGTACTTC
TRBJ2-5,TRBV12-3/TRBV12-4,.,.,CASSLNEVETQYF,TGTGCCAGCAGTTTAAATGAAGTAGAGACCCAGTACTTC
TRBJ1-2,TRBV9,once,.,CASSVGMPYGYTF,TGTGCCAGCAGCGTGGGGATGCCCTATGGCTACACCTTC
TRBJ2-7,TRBV7-8,.,.,CASSRSYSYEQYF,TGTGCCAGCAGCCGCAGTTACTCCTACGAGCAGTACTTC